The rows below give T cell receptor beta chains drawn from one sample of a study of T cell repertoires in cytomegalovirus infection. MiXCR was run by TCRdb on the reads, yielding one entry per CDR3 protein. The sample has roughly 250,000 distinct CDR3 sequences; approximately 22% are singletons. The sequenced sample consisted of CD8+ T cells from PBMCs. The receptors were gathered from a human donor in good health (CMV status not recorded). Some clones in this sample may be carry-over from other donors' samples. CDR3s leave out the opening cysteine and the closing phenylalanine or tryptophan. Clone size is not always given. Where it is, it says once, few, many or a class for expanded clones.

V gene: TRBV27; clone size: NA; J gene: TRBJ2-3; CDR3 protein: ASSPDPATDTQY
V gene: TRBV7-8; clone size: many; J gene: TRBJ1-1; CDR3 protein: ASSSLTPMNTEAF
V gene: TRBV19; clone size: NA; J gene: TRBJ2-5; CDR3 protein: ASSIAWAETQY
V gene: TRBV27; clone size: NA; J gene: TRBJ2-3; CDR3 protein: ASSFEAGGFPDTQY
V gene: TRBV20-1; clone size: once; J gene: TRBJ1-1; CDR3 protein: SARELFEAF
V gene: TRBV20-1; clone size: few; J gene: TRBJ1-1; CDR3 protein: SASRDRDTEAF
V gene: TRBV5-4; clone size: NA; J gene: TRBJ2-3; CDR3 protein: ASSYDPYGTVPDTQY
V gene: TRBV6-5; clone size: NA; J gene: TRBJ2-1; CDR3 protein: ASSPSGGGEQF
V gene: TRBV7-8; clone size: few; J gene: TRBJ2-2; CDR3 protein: ASVRPTGELF
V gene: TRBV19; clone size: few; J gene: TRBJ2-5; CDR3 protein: ASKDRLAGKQETQY
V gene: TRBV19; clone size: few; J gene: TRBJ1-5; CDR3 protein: ASSITTGGNQPQH
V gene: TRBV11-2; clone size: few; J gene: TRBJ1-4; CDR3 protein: ASSLPIAGAVDEKLF
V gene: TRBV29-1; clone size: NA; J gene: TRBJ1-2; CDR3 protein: SADAGGDYGYT
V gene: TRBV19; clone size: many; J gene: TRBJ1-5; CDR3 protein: ASSTAFDSSNQPQH
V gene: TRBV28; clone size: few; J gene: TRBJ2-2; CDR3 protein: ASSFVRSAAGELF
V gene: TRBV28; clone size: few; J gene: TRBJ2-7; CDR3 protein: ASRVGRTGGYEQY
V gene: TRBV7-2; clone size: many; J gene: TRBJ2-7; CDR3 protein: ASSQSGGVTYEQY
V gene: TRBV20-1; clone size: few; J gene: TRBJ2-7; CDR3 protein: SATGTASYEQY
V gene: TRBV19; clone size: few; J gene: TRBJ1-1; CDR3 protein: ASSIVGTGSTEAF
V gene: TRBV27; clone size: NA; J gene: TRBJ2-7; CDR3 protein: ASSFGTGATYEQY
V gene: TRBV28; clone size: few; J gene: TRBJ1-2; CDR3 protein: ASTPGVFPTHGYT
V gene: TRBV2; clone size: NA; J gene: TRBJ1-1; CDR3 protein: ASSDHPGQPPEAF